This passage covers 4 T cell receptor beta chains from one sample sequenced in a study of blood T cell repertoires in COVID-19. The repertoire was sequenced with immunoSEQ multiplex PCR; TCRdb's copy has only in-frame clones and lacks some. The sample has tens of thousands of clones; 89% are singletons. Sequencing input: peripheral blood. These receptors were obtained from a man aged 45-65 years with COVID-19, enrolled during active disease.

The chain links TRBV5-5 to TRBJ2-1, with 8 bases lining up with TRBD1. The CDR3 spans 14 residues. CDR1 is SGHKS and CDR2 is YYEKEE in the germline V gene (reference sequence). J was trimmed by 8 bases and V by 0 bases; bases with no gene match: 4. The CDR3 loop reads CASSLGGQGYEQFF. CDR3 sequence (DNA): TGTGCCAGCAGCTTGGGCGGACAGGGTTATGAGCAGTTCTTC.

The chain links TRBV6-5 to TRBJ2-4; TRBD1 aligns across 10 bases. This CDR3 contains 14 residues. The germline V gene encodes CDR1 MNHEY and CDR2 SVGAGI. V lost 10 bases to trimming and J lost 5 bases; unmatched junction nucleotides: 8. Written as DNA, the CDR3 is TGTGCCATGGGGGGGACAGGGGTTGAAAACATTCAGTACTTC. Translation gives CAMGGTGVENIQYF.

This clone was picked up a small number of times. V is TRBV19 and J is TRBJ1-3; D not certain. V was trimmed by 7 bases and J by 8 bases, leaving 21 bases between them. The CDR3 spans 15 residues. Looked up from germline, CDR1 is LNHDA and CDR2 is SQIVND (reference sequence). CDR3 sequence reads: CASTTPGIWSDTIYF. The CDR3 DNA reads as TGTGCCAGTACCACTCCCGGGATTTGGTCGGACACCATATATTTT.

The gene calls are TRBV6-4 and TRBJ2-5; D perhaps matches TRBD1 (5 bases). Germline-derived CDR1 and CDR2 are MRHNA and SNTAGT. The V end lost 2 bases, the J end lost 6 bases, and 10 bases lay between the germline ends. This CDR3 spans 13 amino acids. This CDR3 reads CASSDTPGKTQYF. The CDR3 nucleotides read TGTGCCAGCAGTGACACCCCAGGGAAGACCCAGTACTTC.